Following are 13 T cell receptor beta chains from one sample sequenced in a study of blood T cell repertoires in COVID-19. Repertoires were generated with immunoSEQ multiplex PCR, while TCRdb's copy carries only in-frame clones and drops some. The profile shows around 190,000 clones, more than 80% of them singletons. The source material was peripheral blood. The receptor set was obtained from a human donor in a cohort sampled during active COVID-19.

Concerning this clone: The sample contains more than one DNA sequence encoding this CDR3. The chain joins TRBV5-1 to TRBJ1-6, with D perhaps TRBD1 (5 bases). V gave up 3 bases and J gave up 4 bases, with 5 bases separating them. CDR3 length: 13 amino acids. The germline V gene has CDR1 SGHRS and CDR2 YFSETQ. CDR3 sequence: CASSSGYNSPLHF. The DNA for the CDR3 is TGCGCCAGCAGCTCAGGGTATAATTCACCCCTCCACTTT.

J is TRBJ2-5 and V is TRBV24-1; the D gene is possibly TRBD1 (7 bases). This CDR3 comprises 14 residues. Germline V lookup: CDR1 KGHDR, CDR2 SFDVKD. V lost 4 bases and J 4 bases, leaving 12 bases between the germline ends. The CDR3 region has the DNA TGTGCCACCAGTGAAGCAGGGGGAGGAGAGACCCAGTACTTC. This translates into CATSEAGGGETQYF.

V usage is TRBV18 and J usage is TRBJ1-1, with 7 bases lining up with TRBD1. The CDR3 sequence is 15 residues long. Germline V CDR1 and CDR2: KGHSH, LQKENI. Trimming cost V 3 bases and J 1 base; bases outside gene matches: 5. The CDR3 nucleotides are TGTGCCAGCTCACCCCAGACAGGGCCGAACACTGAAGCTTTCTTT. Its translation: CASSPQTGPNTEAFF.

This clone was seen a handful of times. J is TRBJ2-7 and V is TRBV5-4; the D gene is possibly TRBD2 (7 bases). Germline-derived CDR1 and CDR2 are SGHNT and YYREEE (reference sequence). With 8 bases removed from V and 2 bases from J, the gap between germline ends came to 17 bases. The CDR3 runs to 14 residues. The CDR3 coding sequence is TGTGCCAGTCAGCGTCAGGGGACTACCTACGAGCAGTACTTC. Encoded protein: CASQRQGTTYEQYF.

This chain connects TRBV30 to TRBJ1-5, with D uncertain. The germline gives CDR1 GTSNPN, CDR2 SVGIG (reference sequence). The V end was cut by 0 bases, the J end by 3 bases, with 6 bases between. There are 13 residues in the CDR3. CDR3: CAWSVLANQPQHF. In DNA form, the CDR3 reads TGTGCCTGGAGTGTACTTGCCAATCAGCCCCAGCATTTT.

The chain employs TRBV2 and TRBJ1-2; 9 bases map to TRBD1. The trim removed 6 bases at V and 4 bases at J, leaving 6 bases unmatched. The V gene's germline CDR1 is SNHLY and CDR2 FYNNEI. The CDR3 consists of 14 residues. The CDR3 bases are TGTGCCAGCAGAAAGACAGGGGGGGTCTATGGCTACACCTTC. Residues: CASRKTGGVYGYTF. Full variable domain (remainder filled in from reference TRBV2 and TRBJ1-2): EPEVTQTPSHQVTQMGQEVILRCVPISNHLYFYWYRQILGQKVEFLVSFYNNEISEKSEIFDDQFSVERPDGSNFTLKIRSTKLEDSAMYFCASRKTGGVYGYTFGSGTRLTVV.

This chain joins TRBV9 and TRBJ2-7; the match to TRBD2 covers 9 bases. J lost 4 bases, V lost 4 bases, and 9 bases had no gene match. CDR3 length: 15 residues. Germline-derived CDR1 and CDR2 are SGDLS and YYNGEE. In DNA form, the CDR3 reads TGTGCCAGCAGCCCCGGCGGGGGGGGCGGGTACGAGCAGTACTTC. It yields the protein CASSPGGGGGYEQYF.

The chain couples TRBV7-8 to TRBJ2-1; a weak D match, TRBD2 (5 bases). Per germline, CDR1 SGHVS and CDR2 FQNEAQ. Trimming pared 3 bases from V and 10 bases from J, leaving 13 bases between. CDR3 length equals 13 residues. CDR3 sequence (DNA): TGTGCCAGCAGCTTTCCGATGGGGAGCGAGCAGTTCTTC. Translating it yields CASSFPMGSEQFF.

V gene TRBV27 combines with J gene TRBJ1-6; 9 positions agree with TRBD1. The CDR3 runs to 16 residues. With 3 bases clipped from V and 6 bases from J, the junction kept 6 bases outside the gene matches. CDR1 and CDR2 from the germline V gene are MNHEY and SMNVEV (reference sequence). The chain's CDR3 is CASSFVVGQGNSPLHF. CDR3 DNA sequence: TGTGCCAGCAGTTTTGTAGTGGGACAGGGTAATTCACCCCTCCACTTT.

The rearrangement links TRBV29-1 to TRBJ2-2; D gene unclear. Trimming took 7 bases from V and 4 from J, leaving 10 bases between them. The CDR3 length is 12 residues. From germline, CDR1 is SQVTM and CDR2 ANQGSEA. CDR3 residues: CSAFSGTGELFF. The CDR3 nucleotides read TGCAGCGCCTTCTCGGGCACCGGGGAGCTGTTTTTT.

The chain has TRBV11-2 and TRBJ2-7, with 11 bases aligning to TRBD2. The germline V gene encodes CDR1 SGHAT and CDR2 FQNNGV. This CDR3 contains 17 residues. Trimming removed 2 bases from V and 2 bases from J; junction bases left unmatched: 8. The CDR3 DNA reads as TGTGCCAGCAGCTTAAAGACTAGCGGGGTCCTGCCCTACGAGCAGTACTTC. Amino acids: CASSLKTSGVLPYEQYF.

The genes are TRBV10-1 and TRBJ2-3; TRBD2 matches 8 bases. Germline V CDR1 and CDR2: WNHNN, SYGVQD (reference sequence). V was clipped by 6 bases and J by 4 bases; unmatched bases: 6. This CDR3 region has 14 residues. CDR3 bases: TGCGCCAGCAGCCACCGGGGGGGGGCAGATACGCAGTATTTT. It translates to CASSHRGGADTQYF.

The J gene is TRBJ1-6, the V gene TRBV5-4; D is ambiguous. The germline CDR1 and CDR2 sequences are SGHNT and YYREEE (reference sequence). This CDR3 contains 14 residues. V lost 6 bases, J lost 7 bases, and 14 bases lay in between. The CDR3 sequence is CASTKAPGNSPLHF. DNA of the CDR3: TGTGCCAGCACTAAGGCCCCGGGGAATTCACCCCTCCACTTT.